Included here is one TCR beta chain sequence, with context. V was shortened by 6 bases and J by 4 bases, with 15 bases between the two germline ends. The CDR3 loop spans 14 amino acids. The V gene's germline CDR1 is KGHSH and CDR2 LQKENI. Clones were read by immunoSEQ multiplex PCR, and TCRdb kept only the in-frame ones, dropping some. Among some 25,000 clones listed, around 84% were seen once. The entry originates in a study of ipilimumab plus nivolumab after autologous stem cell transplantation. Looking at the study overall: Typical patient got about 5 ipilimumab doses and about eight nivolumab doses (median).

Patients got ipilimumab 1 mg/kg beginning 14 to 28 days post-transplant. Patients received nivolumab 3 mg/kg at weeks 1, 4, 7, 10, then fortnightly to week 26. This clonotype was obtained from a male donor with diffuse large B-cell lymphoma. The source was PBMCs, collected in a trial of ipilimumab plus nivolumab as post-transplant consolidation. The V call is TRBV18, the J call TRBJ2-5; either TRBD1 or TRBD2 may fit D (6 bases each). The DNA of the CDR3 is TGTGCCAGCTCGCCCCGTGGGGGGCGAGAGACCCAGTACTTC. Amino acid sequence: CASSPRGGRETQYF.